These 21 T cell receptor beta chains came from one sample sequenced in a study of cytomegalovirus exposure and HLA in healthy donors. The PCR employed 60 Vbeta primers together with 13 Jbeta primers. TCRdb keeps only in-frame clones here, not all; method: immunoSEQ multiplex PCR. The sample has 150,000 to 200,000 clones, about 79% seen once. Sequencing was performed on PBMCs. The source is a woman aged 45-65 years in good health and CMV-seropositive.

The V gene is TRBV5-1, the J gene TRBJ1-5; D uncertain. Trimming took 0 bases from V and 7 from J, leaving 14 bases between them. The germline gives CDR1 SGHRS, CDR2 YFSETQ. CDR3 length equals 15 residues. The CDR3: CASSLGTGGSQPQHF. The DNA for the CDR3 is TGCGCCAGCAGCTTGGGTACGGGTGGGTCACAGCCCCAGCATTTT.

The chain is built from TRBV27 and TRBJ2-3; TRBD2 matches 13 bases. J was trimmed by 3 bases and V by 6 bases; bases with no gene match: 6. The CDR3 totals 16 residues. Per germline, CDR1 MNHEY and CDR2 SMNVEV (reference sequence). The CDR3 spells CASRPGLAGRTDTQYF. In DNA form, the CDR3 reads TGTGCCAGCAGACCGGGACTAGCGGGAAGGACAGATACGCAGTATTTT.

The V call is TRBV5-4, the J call TRBJ2-3; 9 bases fit TRBD2. V trimming: 7 bases; J trimming: 6 bases; junction bases outside the gene matches: 6. The CDR3 is 13 residues long. The germline V gene has CDR1 SGHNT and CDR2 YYREEE (reference sequence). CDR3 nucleotide sequence: TGTGCCAGCCCTAGCGGGGCGGGGGATACGCAGTATTTT. Encoded protein: CASPSGAGDTQYF.

The chain employs TRBV2 and TRBJ2-1; D is unclear. CDR3 length equals 12 residues. V was pared by 6 bases and J by 5 bases, with 8 bases between. Looked up from germline, CDR1 is SNHLY and CDR2 is FYNNEI. As DNA, the CDR3 is TGTGCCAGCAGACGAGAGGACAATGAGCAGTTCTTC. It is translated as CASRREDNEQFF.

The chain uses TRBV9 and TRBJ1-1; 8 bases agree with TRBD1. Per germline, CDR1 SGDLS and CDR2 YYNGEE. J lost 2 bases, V lost 4 bases, and 16 bases had no gene match. The CDR3 is made up of 18 amino acids. The CDR3 loop is CASSPEVGRTGRNTEAFF. The CDR3 DNA reads as TGTGCCAGCAGCCCAGAGGTAGGACGGACAGGGCGAAACACTGAAGCTTTCTTT. Using reference TRBV9 and TRBJ1-1 for the parts outside the CDR3, the full variable domain is DSGVTQTPKHLITATGQRVTLRCSPRSGDLSVYWYQQSLDQGLQFLIQYYNGEERAKGNILERFSAQQFPDLHSELNLSSLELGDSALYFCASSPEVGRTGRNTEAFFGQGTRLTVV.

This clone was seen more than once but under ten times. This sequence joins TRBV4-1 and TRBJ1-6; tentatively, D is TRBD1 (6 bases). Germline CDR1 reads MGHRA; CDR2 reads YSYEKL. This CDR3 is built from 15 residues. Trimming took off 0 bases at V and 12 bases at J, with 15 bases between the two ends. CDR3 DNA sequence: TGCGCCAGCAGCCAAGAAGGGGGGGAGCTTGAACCCCTCCACTTT. Translation: CASSQEGGELEPLHF.

The chain carries TRBV11-1 and TRBJ1-3, with D hard to call. Germline V gives CDR1 SGHAT, CDR2 FQDESV (reference sequence). V was clipped by 1 base and J by 0 bases, with 7 bases between them. The CDR3 consists of 15 residues. The DNA of the CDR3 is TGTGCCAGCAGCTTAGAACGGAGCTCTGGAAACACCATATATTTT. This sequence encodes CASSLERSSGNTIYF.

The CDR3 reads CASSRGLAGDTGELFF. Written as DNA, the CDR3 is TGTGCCAGCAGCAGGGGACTAGCGGGGGACACCGGGGAGCTGTTTTTT. V usage is TRBV5-4 and J usage is TRBJ2-2; TRBD2 aligns across 14 bases. This CDR3 region has 16 residues. J was trimmed by 3 bases and V by 4 bases; bases with no gene match: 2. The germline CDR1 and CDR2 sequences are SGHNT and YYREEE (reference sequence).

V gene TRBV2 combines with J gene TRBJ1-1; tentative D call: TRBD1 (6 bases). The CDR3 covers 14 residues. Germline CDR1 and CDR2: SNHLY and FYNNEI. V gave up 2 bases and J gave up 5 bases, with 12 bases separating them. The CDR3, as DNA: TGTGCCAGCAGTGAAAACAGGGTTCGAACTGAAGCTTTCTTT. Its translation: CASSENRVRTEAFF.

V gene TRBV10-3 combines with J gene TRBJ1-3; D is undetermined. There are 15 residues in the CDR3. The germline V gene has CDR1 ENHRY and CDR2 SYGVKD. Trimming shortened V by 3 bases and J by 4 bases, and 13 bases separated the two germline ends. CDR3 protein: CAISDSLASGNTIYF. CDR3 sequence (DNA): TGTGCCATCAGTGATAGTCTAGCCTCGGGAAACACCATATATTTT.

This clone has a handful of counts. This chain uses TRBV27 with TRBJ2-7; TRBD2 matches at 8 bases. This CDR3 has 15 residues. The V gene's germline CDR1 is MNHEY and CDR2 SMNVEV (reference sequence). The ends lost 3 bases at V and 2 bases at J; junction bases unmatched: 6. CDR3 nucleotide sequence: TGTGCCAGCAGTTTGGGGGCTAGCGGGCCCTACGAGCAGTACTTC. Its translation is CASSLGASGPYEQYF.

The J gene is TRBJ2-7, the V gene TRBV5-1; D not certain. Germline V lookup: CDR1 SGHRS, CDR2 YFSETQ. Trimming took 0 bases from V and 6 from J, leaving 13 bases between them. The CDR3 extends over 14 amino acids. CDR3: CASSLANAFGEQYF. In nucleotides, the CDR3 is TGCGCCAGCAGCTTGGCCAATGCGTTTGGCGAGCAGTACTTC.

This clone has a handful of counts. The chain links TRBV6-4 to TRBJ1-1; D is possibly TRBD1 (6 bases). From germline, CDR1 is MRHNA and CDR2 SNTAGT. The V gene lost 4 bases and the J gene lost 4 bases, with 10 bases spanning the gap. The CDR3 is 13 residues long. Here the CDR3 DNA reads TGTGCCAGCAGTGCAGGGGTGGGCACTGAAGCTTTCTTT. Protein product: CASSAGVGTEAFF.

The J gene is TRBJ1-3, the V gene TRBV7-9; D is perhaps TRBD1 (5 bases). The ends were cut back, 5 bases at V and 3 bases at J, with 14 bases in the middle. Germline V gene lookup returns CDR1 SEHNR and CDR2 FQNEAQ (reference sequence). The CDR3 length is 15 residues. This CDR3 is CASSAAGGFGNTIYF. CDR3 DNA sequence: TGTGCCAGCAGCGCCGCGGGGGGATTTGGAAACACCATATATTTT.

The chain is built from TRBV6-1 and TRBJ1-1, with D perhaps TRBD1 (6 bases). The V end lost 2 bases, the J end lost 1 base, and 11 bases lay between the germline ends. Germline CDR1 MNHNS, CDR2 SASEGT. CDR3 size: 15 residues. CDR3 in amino acids: CASSEMPGQNTEAFF. CDR3 coding DNA: TGTGCCAGCAGTGAAATGCCGGGACAGAACACTGAAGCTTTCTTT.

V gene TRBV9 combines with J gene TRBJ1-1, with 9 bases lining up with TRBD1. The CDR3 is made up of 17 amino acids. Germline CDR1 is SGDLS and CDR2 is YYNGEE. The V gene end was trimmed by 0 bases and the J gene end by 3 bases; junction bases not matched to a gene: 9. The CDR3 sequence is CASSVVDGTGWDTEAFF. Here the CDR3 DNA reads TGTGCCAGCAGCGTAGTTGACGGGACAGGGTGGGACACTGAAGCTTTCTTT.

This rearrangement joins TRBV4-1 to TRBJ2-5, with 9 nucleotides matching TRBD1. Germline trimming cut 0 bases from V and 5 bases from J; bases unmatched to any gene: 7. Germline V gene data show CDR1 as MGHRA and CDR2 as YSYEKL. The CDR3 consists of 16 residues. The CDR3 nucleotides are TGCGCCAGCAGCCAAGAAGGGACAGGGTCCATCGAGACCCAGTACTTC. This gives the protein CASSQEGTGSIETQYF.

The genes are TRBV5-6 and TRBJ2-1; 14 nucleotides line up with TRBD2. Trimming at V came to 4 bases and at J to 6 bases, leaving 6 bases not matched to a gene. The CDR3 spans 16 residues. Per the germline V gene, CDR1 is SGHDT and CDR2 is YYEEEE. Here the CDR3 reads CASSRPGTSGSNEQFF. CDR3 nucleotide sequence: TGTGCCAGCAGCCGGCCCGGGACTAGCGGGAGCAATGAGCAGTTCTTC.

This clone was detected a few times. The rearrangement links TRBV7-2 to TRBJ2-7; 10 bases are shared with TRBD2. Germline CDR1 reads SGHTA; CDR2 reads FQGNSA. The CDR3 covers 15 residues. After removal of 7 bases from V and 2 bases from J, the junction contained 8 bases not matched to a gene. The CDR3 here is CASKTTSGATYEQYF. As DNA, the CDR3 is TGTGCCAGCAAAACAACTAGCGGGGCTACCTACGAGCAGTACTTC.

The genes are TRBV4-3 and TRBJ2-3, with 10 bases lining up with TRBD2. The CDR3 is 21 amino acids. J lost 1 base, V lost 0 bases, and 16 bases had no gene match. Per germline, CDR1 LGHNA and CDR2 YSLEER. The CDR3 sequence is CASSQENQRGGPRTGTDTQYF. In nucleotides, the CDR3 is TGCGCCAGCAGCCAAGAAAATCAGCGGGGGGGCCCCCGTACAGGCACAGATACGCAGTATTTT.

This clone was counted between two and nine times. This chain connects TRBV28 to TRBJ2-7; 10 bases agree with TRBD1. Germline CDR1 MDHEN, CDR2 SYDVKM. J lost 3 bases, V lost 6 bases, and 8 bases had no gene match. The CDR3 covers 15 residues. Here the CDR3 DNA reads TGTGCCAGCAGCTCCTCGGGACAGGGGTTCTACGAGCAGTACTTC. Protein sequence: CASSSSGQGFYEQYF. The full variable domain, with the rest looked up from reference TRBV28 and TRBJ2-7, is DVKVTQSSRYLVKRTGEKVFLECVQDMDHENMFWYRQDPGLGLRLIYFSYDVKMKEKGDIPEGYSVSREKKERFSLILESASTNQTSMYLCASSSSGQGFYEQYFGPGTRLTVT.